This entry features one T cell receptor (beta chain) sequence. Its cognate antigen has yet to be identified. No quality values exist for individual bases; no much larger clone is one base distant. This entry comes from a study of T-cell memory formation after mild COVID-19 (dated by TCRdb to the early 2020s). Regarding the complete study: TCR sequence clusters from the two donors were found to be largely donor specific. Two young, previously healthy adult volunteers, one female and one male, were included in the cohort. In a couple of donors, T-cell clones that expanded and contracted after mild COVID-19 were followed by sequencing TCRalpha and TCRbeta repertoires longitudinally. Results and caveats for the whole study, not just this receptor: Some responding clones were detected in pre-infection memory, suggesting pre-existing cross-reactive memory T cells joined the SARS-CoV-2 response. The study included only a couple of mild cases, and larger cohorts that include severe cases with pre-infection samples were judged to be necessary. Balanced CD4/CD8 phenotypes were observed for clones contracting from day 15 to 85, whereas a bias towards CD4+ was observed for a second wave of clones expanding from day 15 to 37. Contracting CD4+ clones were located mainly in the CM and EM memory subsets, whereas CD8+ clones were found to be enriched in EMRA. SARS-CoV-2 specificity was not confirmed for the second-wave clones peaking on day 37.

The sequencer listed for this sample is Illumina NovaSeq 6000. TCRalpha and TCRbeta cDNA libraries were constructed by 5'RACE with constant-segment primers, with sample barcodes and unique molecular identifiers being introduced. RNA was extracted from every sample with Trizol reagent. Libraries were amplified in two PCR steps, with a second sample barcode and Illumina TruSeq adapters added in the second step. The libraries were sequenced on an Illumina NovaSeq using 2 x 150 bp paired-end reads. In the source study's methods: With migec v1.2.7, reads were demultiplexed and then collapsed into UMI-guided consensus sequences. Using mixcr v2.1.11, UMI consensuses were aligned to TRA and TRB V and J templates and then assembled into clonotypes. Expanded or contracted clonotypes were those called significant by both edgeR and NoisET, with noise models trained on biological replicates. For edgeR calls, the thresholds were a false discovery rate-adjusted p below 0.01 and a log2 fold-change of 1. As an exploratory analysis of dynamics, PCA with hierarchical clustering was applied to max-normalized trajectories of the 1000 most abundant clonotypes. The CD4 or CD8 phenotype of responding clones was assigned using the separately sequenced CD4+ and CD8+ repertoires. TCRdb redid the processing of the public reads, applying fastp at Q25 and MiXCR, and retained in-frame beta chains. Rows matching on CDR3 protein sequence are summarized as one entry with the most common DNA and genes. TCRdb's processing, not the authors', yielded these V and J calls. In this sample the table shows roughly 260,000 distinct CDR3 sequences, about 17% of which occur a single time. The top ten hold roughly 3.6% of the sample.

Ficoll-Paque density gradient centrifugation was the method used to isolate PBMCs. The material sequenced was PBMCs or a T cell subset sorted from them (not recorded which). The TCR comes from a man aged 18 to 30 who had mild COVID-19 (a few samples of this study predate the infection). The sample titles of this study are shuffled in the database, so cell type and time point are left out; the donor was told from shared clones.

The nucleotides read TGTGCCACAAACTCGGGACAGCCTAACTCCTATAATTCACCCCTCCACTTT. Translated, it reads CATNSGQPNSYNSPLHF. The sequence is built from TRBV10-3 and TRBJ1-6, with 7 bases aligning to TRBD1. V is cut back by 10 bases and J by 0 bases, with 12 bases in the junction unmatched. CDR1 and CDR2, looked up from the germline V gene, are ENHRY and SYGVKD. Reading from cysteine to phenylalanine, the CDR3 counts 17 amino acids. Only the CDR3 part of the read is kept: 51 bases, read in frame from the first base.